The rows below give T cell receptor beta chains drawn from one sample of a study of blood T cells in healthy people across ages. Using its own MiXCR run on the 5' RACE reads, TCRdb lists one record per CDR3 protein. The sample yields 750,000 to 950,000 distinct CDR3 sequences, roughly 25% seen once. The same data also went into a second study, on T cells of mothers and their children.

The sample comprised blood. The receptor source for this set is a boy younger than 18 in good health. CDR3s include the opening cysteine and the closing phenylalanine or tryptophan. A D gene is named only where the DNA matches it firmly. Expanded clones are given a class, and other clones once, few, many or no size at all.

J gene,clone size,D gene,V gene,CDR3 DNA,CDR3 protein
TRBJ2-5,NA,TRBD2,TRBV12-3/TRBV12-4,TGTGCCAGCACCGGACTAGCGGGGGGAGATACGGAGACCCAGTACTTC,CASTGLAGGDTETQYF
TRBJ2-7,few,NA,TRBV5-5,TGTGCCAGCAGCTTACGGGACACGGGTCCCTACGAGCAGTACTTC,CASSLRDTGPYEQYF
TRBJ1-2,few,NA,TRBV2,TGTGCCAGCAGTACCGAGGGCCGGGGCTACACCTTC,CASSTEGRGYTF
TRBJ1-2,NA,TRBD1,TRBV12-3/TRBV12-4,TGTGCCAGCAGTATTAAAGCGGACAGGGGCGGCTATGGCTACACCTTC,CASSIKADRGGYGYTF
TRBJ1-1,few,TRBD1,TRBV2,TGTGCCAGCTGTGACAGGGGGTCCGCTGAAGCTTTCTTT,CASCDRGSAEAFF
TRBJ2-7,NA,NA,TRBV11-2,TGTGCCAGCAGCGATATCCTCCGGGACCGAAACTACGAGCAGTACTTC,CASSDILRDRNYEQYF
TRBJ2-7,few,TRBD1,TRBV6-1,TGTGCCAGCAGTGAGGGACAGGGGCTCTACGAGCAGTACTTC,CASSEGQGLYEQYF
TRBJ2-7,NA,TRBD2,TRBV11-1,TGTGCCAGCAGCTTAGGGGAGGGGCAGTACTTC,CASSLGEGQYF
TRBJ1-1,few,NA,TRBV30,TGTGCCTGGAGTTCGACTGGGAACACTGAAGCTTTCTTT,CAWSSTGNTEAFF
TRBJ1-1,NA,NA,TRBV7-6,TGTGCCAGCAGCCCCCGGATAGAAGGCACTGAAGCTTTCTTT,CASSPRIEGTEAFF
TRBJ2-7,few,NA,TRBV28,TGTGCCAGCAGTTATGGGACTGAGAACCACGAGCAGTACTTC,CASSYGTENHEQYF
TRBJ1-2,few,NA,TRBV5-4,TGTGCCAGCAGCTCCGCGCTTCAGGGGAACTATGGCTACACCTTC,CASSSALQGNYGYTF
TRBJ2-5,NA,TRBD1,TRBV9,TGTGCCAGCAACCGGGGACAGGCTCAAGAGACCCAGTACTTC,CASNRGQAQETQYF
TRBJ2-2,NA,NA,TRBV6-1,TGTGCCAGCACCCTCTTAGGTGGCGGGGAGCTGTTTTTT,CASTLLGGGELFF
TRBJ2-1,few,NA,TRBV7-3,TGTGCCAGCAGCTTCCAATGGGGGCCCTACAATGAGCAGTTCTTC,CASSFQWGPYNEQFF
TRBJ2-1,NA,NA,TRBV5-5,TGTGCCAGCCAGCTCGGGGGAGTCGTAGGGCAGTTCTTC,CASQLGGVVGQFF
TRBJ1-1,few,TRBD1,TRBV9,TGTGCCAGCAGCGTAGGGACCACAGGGGGGAACACTGAAGCTTTCTTT,CASSVGTTGGNTEAFF
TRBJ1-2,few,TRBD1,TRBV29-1,TGCAGCGTTACAGGGGGCACCGGCTACACCTTC,CSVTGGTGYTF
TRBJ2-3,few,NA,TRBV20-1,TGCAGTGCTTTCCAATTGGTCAGGGCAGGGGTGGCAGATACGCAGTATTTT,CSAFQLVRAGVADTQYF
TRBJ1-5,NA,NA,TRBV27,TGTGCCAGCAGTTTCGCGGGGAATCAGCCCCAGCATTTT,CASSFAGNQPQHF
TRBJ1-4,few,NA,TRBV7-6,TGTGCCAGCAGGCCAGACGGTTACTCTCACGGAAAACTGTTTTTT,CASRPDGYSHGKLFF
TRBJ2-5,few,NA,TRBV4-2,TGTGCCAGCAGCCAAGAAGAGGTGACAGAGACCCAGTACTTC,CASSQEEVTETQYF